One and the same sample provided the 17 T cell receptor beta chains below, sequenced in a study of control samples from healthy donors and cancer patients. Method: immunoSEQ multiplex PCR; TCRdb's copy keeps in-frame clones and lacks some. The data contain 400,000 to 450,000 clones, 75% to 95% of them singletons. Specimen: PBMCs. The receptors derive from a man in his forties with head and neck cancer.

The V and J genes are TRBV3-1 (or the pseudogene TRBV3-2) and TRBJ2-1, with no clear D. The length of the CDR3 is 11 residues. V dropped 2 bases and J dropped 10 bases, with 6 bases sitting between them. The germline CDR1 and CDR2 sequences are LGHDT and YNNKEL (reference sequence). CDR3 in DNA: TGTGCCAGCAGCCAAATAGGGGAGCAGTTCTTC. The encoded protein is CASSQIGEQFF.

The chain employs TRBV7-2 and TRBJ1-1; D is unclear. Germline loops: CDR1 SGHTA, CDR2 FQGNSA. The length of the CDR3 is 15 residues. V gave up 5 bases and J gave up 1 base, with 14 bases separating them. CDR3: CASSPMRLPNTEAFF. The CDR3 coding sequence is TGTGCCAGCAGCCCCATGAGGCTACCGAACACTGAAGCTTTCTTT.

The chain is built from TRBV9 and TRBJ1-2, with 8 positions matching TRBD1. The germline V gene has CDR1 SGDLS and CDR2 YYNGEE. The ends lost 2 bases at V and 8 bases at J; junction bases unmatched: 14. The CDR3 runs to 16 residues. As DNA, the CDR3 is TGTGCCAGCAGCGTTTTCTCCGGGACAGGAGGTGAGGGCTACACCTTC. Amino acid sequence: CASSVFSGTGGEGYTF.

V usage is TRBV4-3 and J usage is TRBJ1-6; possibly TRBD1 for D (5 bases). The V gene lost 0 bases and the J gene lost 9 bases, with 12 bases spanning the gap. The CDR3 spans 15 residues. Germline CDR1 and CDR2: LGHNA and YSLEER. DNA of the CDR3: TGCGCCAGCAGCCAAGATGAAAGGGGAGGTTCACCCCTCCACTTT. It codes for CASSQDERGGSPLHF.

The rearrangement joins TRBV25-1 to TRBJ1-4; D possibly corresponds to TRBD1 (5 bases). V gave up 4 bases and J gave up 8 bases, with 14 bases separating them. Germline assignment: CDR1 MGHDK and CDR2 SYGVNS. The CDR3 sequence is 14 residues long. The CDR3 coding sequence is TGTGCCAGCAGTGGAGGGACGAAGAGGGAAAAACTGTTTTTT. It codes for CASSGGTKREKLFF.

The chain employs TRBV4-1 and TRBJ2-1, with 9 bases aligning to TRBD2. Germline lookup yields CDR1 MGHRA and CDR2 YSYEKL. V trimming: 3 bases; J trimming: 3 bases; junction bases outside the gene matches: 6. The CDR3 is 16 amino acids. The CDR3 region is CASSQSGTSYYNEQFF. DNA of the CDR3: TGCGCCAGCAGCCAGTCCGGGACTAGCTACTACAATGAGCAGTTCTTC.

The rearrangement joins TRBV19 to TRBJ1-5; possible D gene TRBD1, 6 bases. Germline V gene data show CDR1 as LNHDA and CDR2 as SQIVND (reference sequence). V was clipped by 7 bases and J by 2 bases, with 12 bases between them. This CDR3 is 14 amino acids long. CDR3 amino acids: CASNQGLGNQPQHF. The CDR3 region has the DNA TGTGCCAGTAATCAGGGGTTAGGCAATCAGCCCCAGCATTTT.

This chain joins TRBV19 and TRBJ2-3, with 12 bases aligning to TRBD2. J was trimmed by 0 bases and V by 6 bases; bases with no gene match: 13. Per germline, CDR1 LNHDA and CDR2 SQIVND (reference sequence). The CDR3 has 19 amino acids. CDR3 region: CASRSLLAGGPSSTDTQYF. Written as DNA, the CDR3 is TGTGCCAGTAGAAGTCTCCTAGCGGGGGGGCCGTCTAGCACAGATACGCAGTATTTT.

The CDR3 DNA reads TGTGCCAGCAGCTCCGGAACCGAAAAACTGTTTTTT. This gives the protein CASSSGTEKLFF. V usage is TRBV7-2 and J usage is TRBJ1-4; D uncertain. V was trimmed by 4 bases and J by 8 bases, leaving 8 bases between them. CDR1 is SGHTA and CDR2 is FQGNSA in the germline V gene. The CDR3 covers 12 residues. Variable domain in full (rest from reference TRBV7-2 and TRBJ1-4): GAGVSQSPSNKVTEKGKDVELRCDPISGHTALYWYRQSLGQGLEFLIYFQGNSAPDKSGLPSDRFSAERTGGSVSTLTIQRTQQEDSAVYLCASSSGTEKLFFGSGTQLSVL.

This CDR3 is CASNIQGIQETQYF. The CDR3 DNA reads TGTGCCAGCAACATACAGGGGATTCAAGAGACCCAGTACTTC. The rearrangement uses TRBV7-2 and TRBJ2-5; TRBD1 matches 7 bases. The CDR3 spans 14 residues. V shed 7 bases and J 2 bases; nucleotides not matched to a gene: 7. Germline values: CDR1 SGHTA, CDR2 FQGNSA.

This clone was observed a single time. This chain connects TRBV20-1 to TRBJ1-5, with a possible D match to TRBD1 (6 bases). The CDR3 is made up of 15 amino acids. V lost 3 bases and J lost 2, with 14 bases in between. Germline V CDR1 and CDR2: DFQATT, SNEGSKA (reference sequence). Here the CDR3 DNA reads TGCAGTGCTAGTGTAGGGACAAGTGGCAATCAGCCCCAGCATTTT. It translates to CSASVGTSGNQPQHF.

This clone was seen a few times. The chain is built from TRBV21-1 and TRBJ1-5. TRBV21-1 is labeled a pseudogene. CDR3 length: 16 amino acids. The CDR3 DNA sequence: TGTGCCAGCCACGGGTCAGGTACCGGGTACAATCAGCCCCAGCATTTT. Amino acid sequence: CASHGSGTGYNQPQHF.

The V call is TRBV12-5, the J call TRBJ2-1; a possible D gene is TRBD1 (5 bases). The CDR3 extends over 17 amino acids. The V and J ends lost 2 bases and 3 bases respectively, with 17 bases between them. Germline CDR1 is LGHNT and CDR2 is FRNRAP. The CDR3 loop is CASGLWQGSGIYNEQFF. In nucleotides, the CDR3 is TGTGCTAGTGGTTTGTGGCAGGGCTCAGGGATCTACAATGAGCAGTTCTTC. Full variable domain (remainder filled in from reference TRBV12-5 and TRBJ2-1): DARVTQTPRHKVTEMGQEVTMRCQPILGHNTVFWYRQTMMQGLELLAYFRNRAPLDDSGMPKDRFSAEMPDATLATLKIQPSEPRDSAVYFCASGLWQGSGIYNEQFFGPGTRLTVL.

The genes are TRBV7-2 and TRBJ2-3, with 10 bases that match TRBD2. CDR1 is SGHTA and CDR2 is FQGNSA in the germline V gene. This CDR3 is built from 15 residues. V lost 5 bases to trimming and J lost 6 bases; unmatched junction nucleotides: 8. The CDR3 nucleotides are TGTGCCAGCAGCAAAGGGGCTAGCGGGAGTGATACGCAGTATTTT. The encoded protein is CASSKGASGSDTQYF. The variable domain in full, with the rest retrieved from reference TRBV7-2 and TRBJ2-3, is GAGVSQSPSNKVTEKGKDVELRCDPISGHTALYWYRQSLGQGLEFLIYFQGNSAPDKSGLPSDRFSAERTGGSVSTLTIQRTQQEDSAVYLCASSKGASGSDTQYFGPGTRLTVL.

The rearrangement uses TRBV2 and TRBJ2-3; 12 bases map to TRBD2. The ends lost 7 bases at V and 3 bases at J; junction bases unmatched: 11. Germline V lookup: CDR1 SNHLY, CDR2 FYNNEI. There are 17 residues in the CDR3. CDR3 in amino acids: CASKGWLAGGQTDTQYF. The CDR3 bases are TGTGCCAGCAAGGGGTGGCTAGCGGGGGGGCAGACAGATACGCAGTATTTT.

The chain links TRBV4-3 to TRBJ2-1; 7 bases map to TRBD2. V lost 2 bases to trimming and J lost 1 base; unmatched junction nucleotides: 5. Germline values: CDR1 LGHNA, CDR2 YSLEER. CDR3 length: 16 residues. The CDR3 sequence: CASSQRNSGSYNEQFF. As DNA, the CDR3 is TGCGCCAGCAGCCAACGTAATAGCGGGTCCTACAATGAGCAGTTCTTC.

This chain connects TRBV5-1 to TRBJ2-1, with 8 bases fitting TRBD2. The CDR3 sequence is 14 residues long. The V gene's germline CDR1 is SGHRS and CDR2 YFSETQ. V was pared by 5 bases and J by 4 bases, with 5 bases of the junction left unmatched. The CDR3 DNA follows: TGCGCCAGCAGTATTAGCGGGACGTACAATGAGCAGTTCTTC. This translates into CASSISGTYNEQFF. The full variable domain, in which reference TRBV5-1 and TRBJ2-1 provide the parts outside the CDR3, is KAGVTQTPRYLIKTRGQQVTLSCSPISGHRSVSWYQQTPGQGLQFLFEYFSETQRNKGNFPGRFSGRQFSNSRSEMNVSTLELGDSALYLCASSISGTYNEQFFGPGTRLTVL.